This note documents a single T cell receptor beta chain sequence. The data were taken from a study of blood T cell repertoires in COVID-19. Study in general: Material from acute and convalescent COVID-19 was sourced from the United States, Italy and Spain.

The J segment lost 1 base and the V segment lost 0 bases, leaving 3 bases of the junction unmatched. CDR1 is SGDLS, CDR2 YYNGEE, per germline. This CDR3 has 16 residues. Symptom resolution, clearance, or two negative PCRs marked the recovered donors of Cohort 3. The authors' processing: Cell counts per sample came from amplifying reference gene primers. TCRdb's table, derived via immunoSEQ multiplex PCR, lists solely in-frame clones and lacks some. The V and J calls and clone size come from that table; D and trimming were worked out from the DNA. Seen here are 450,000 to 500,000 clones, approximately 86% observed once, and the top ten hold under 9.5%.

J is TRBJ2-5 and V is TRBV9, with TRBD2 matching over 10 bases. The sequenced sample was PBMCs or T cells enriched from blood (not recorded which). This sequence was found in a woman in her sixties who had recovered from COVID-19. CDR3 sequence (DNA): TGTGCCAGCAGCGTAGGAGCGGGGGGGATCCAAGAGACCCAGTACTTC. It translates to CASSVGAGGIQETQYF.